One sample yielded the 27 T cell receptor beta chains listed below, sequenced in a study of OX40 agonist ivuxolimab in advanced cancers. The repertoire was sequenced with immunoSEQ multiplex PCR; TCRdb's copy has only in-frame clones and lacks some. The sample contains 60,000 to 65,000 clones, about four fifths of which appear only once. This specimen consisted of CD4+ or CD8+ T cells sorted from blood, obtained in a trial of the OX40 agonist ivuxolimab. The source of these receptors is an adult with an advanced solid tumor such as melanoma, head and neck, liver or kidney cancer.

The V and J genes are TRBV7-2 and TRBJ1-2; TRBD1 matches 8 bases. The CDR3 contains 15 residues. Trimming removed 5 bases from V and 8 bases from J; junction bases left unmatched: 13. Germline CDR1 is SGHTA and CDR2 is FQGNSA. The CDR3 DNA reads TGTGCCAGCAGCCTAAAAGGACAGGGAGGCGGCGGCTACACCTTC. Translating it yields CASSLKGQGGGGYTF.

This chain uses TRBV15 with TRBJ2-7; D gene unclear. Germline V gene sequence: CDR1 LNHNV, CDR2 YYDKDF (reference sequence). V was trimmed by 3 bases and J by 5 bases, leaving 23 bases between them. This CDR3 has 17 residues. The CDR3 bases are TGTGCCACCAGCAGTTCTTCTCCTCCGACTCCGAGCCACGAGCAGTACTTC. This gives the protein CATSSSSPPTPSHEQYF. Complete variable domain (other parts from reference TRBV15 and TRBJ2-7): DAMVIQNPRYQVTQFGKPVTLSCSQTLNHNVMYWYQQKSSQAPKLLFHYYDKDFNNEADTPDNFQSRRPNTSFCFLDIRSPGLGDTAMYLCATSSSSPPTPSHEQYFGPGTRLTVT.

The J gene is TRBJ2-7, the V gene TRBV15; no firm D call. The V gene lost 5 bases and the J gene lost 0 bases, with 11 bases spanning the gap. The CDR3 consists of 14 residues. Germline-derived CDR1 and CDR2 are LNHNV and YYDKDF (reference sequence). This chain's CDR3 is CATSGSRNSYEQYF. The DNA of the CDR3 is TGTGCCACCAGCGGTAGTAGGAACTCCTACGAGCAGTACTTC.

V is TRBV19 and J is TRBJ1-4; 7 positions agree with TRBD1. Germline V gene lookup returns CDR1 LNHDA and CDR2 SQIVND (reference sequence). V lost 5 bases, J lost 0 bases, and 6 bases stayed unmatched. This CDR3 has 16 amino acids. CDR3: CASSHRQGATNEKLFF. CDR3 nucleotide sequence: TGTGCCAGTAGTCACCGACAGGGTGCAACTAATGAAAAACTGTTTTTT.

The gene calls are TRBV18 and TRBJ2-3; D could derive from TRBD1 or TRBD2 (5 bases each). Trimming removed 0 bases from V and 4 bases from J, with 8 bases in between. Germline values: CDR1 KGHSH, CDR2 LQKENI. This CDR3 has 14 residues. The CDR3 sequence: CASSPPTGPDTQYF. The DNA of the CDR3 is TGTGCCAGCTCACCACCTACGGGGCCAGATACGCAGTATTTT. Together with reference TRBV18 and TRBJ2-3, the CDR3 gives the full variable domain: NAGVMQNPRHLVRRRGQEARLRCSPMKGHSHVYWYRQLPEEGLKFMVYLQKENIIDESGMPKERFSAEFPKEGPSILRIQQVVRGDSAAYFCASSPPTGPDTQYFGPGTRLTVL.

The chain joins TRBV11-2 to TRBJ2-7; D possibly uses TRBD1 or TRBD2 (6 bases each). Germline CDR1 SGHAT, CDR2 FQNNGV. The CDR3 runs to 15 residues. Trimming shortened V by 6 bases and J by 5 bases, and 20 bases separated the two germline ends. The CDR3 region has the DNA TGTGCCAGCAGTTTCGGGGGCCGTTTTCTGGACGAGCAGTACTTC. This encodes CASSFGGRFLDEQYF. Filled out from reference TRBV11-2 and TRBJ2-7, the complete variable domain reads EAGVAQSPRYKIIEKRQSVAFWCNPISGHATLYWYQQILGQGPKLLIQFQNNGVVDDSQLPKDRFSAERLKGVDSTLKIQPAKLEDSAVYLCASSFGGRFLDEQYFGPGTRLTVT.

The DNA of the CDR3 is TGTGCCAGCAGTTACTCGGGGGCTCAAGAGACCCAGTACTTC. Translated, it gives CASSYSGAQETQYF. V usage is TRBV6-6 and J usage is TRBJ2-5, with TRBD1 as a possible D gene (6 bases). Germline loops: CDR1 MNHNY, CDR2 SVGAGI (reference sequence). The V and J ends lost 0 bases and 2 bases respectively, with 7 bases between them. The CDR3 has 14 amino acids.

V and J are TRBV5-4 and TRBJ1-2, with 9 bases lining up with TRBD1. The CDR3 totals 17 residues. Looked up from germline, CDR1 is SGHNT and CDR2 is YYREEE (reference sequence). V trimming: 3 bases; J trimming: 0 bases; junction bases outside the gene matches: 9. The CDR3 protein is CASSSGQGGRTNYGYTF. The CDR3 bases are TGTGCCAGCAGCTCGGGACAGGGAGGAAGGACTAACTATGGCTACACCTTC.

This clone appeared a single time. The chain employs TRBV27 and TRBJ1-4, with D possibly being TRBD1 (6 bases). Deletions cut 3 bases from V and 6 bases from J, with 8 bases between. The length of the CDR3 is 13 residues. Looked up from germline, CDR1 is MNHEY and CDR2 is SMNVEV (reference sequence). CDR3 amino acids: CASSFEGDEKLFF. CDR3 bases: TGTGCCAGCAGTTTTGAGGGGGATGAAAAACTGTTTTTT.

This chain uses TRBV14 with TRBJ2-7; 12 bases are a match to TRBD2. V trimming: 1 base; J trimming: 4 bases; junction bases outside the gene matches: 2. The CDR3 sequence is 15 residues long. Germline CDR1 SGHDN, CDR2 FVKESK. This CDR3 reads CASSQASGRAYEQYF. In DNA form, the CDR3 reads TGTGCCAGCAGCCAAGCTAGCGGGAGGGCTTACGAGCAGTACTTC.

V and J are TRBV6-5 and TRBJ1-2, with TRBD1 as a possible D gene (6 bases). Trimming took 10 bases from V and 2 from J, leaving 8 bases between them. The CDR3 has 11 residues. Germline V gene data show CDR1 as MNHEY and CDR2 as SVGAGI. The CDR3 DNA sequence: TGTGCCACAGGGGAGAACTATGGCTACACCTTC. Its translation: CATGENYGYTF.

DNA of the CDR3: TGCGCCAGCAGCTTAGGGACCCTAGGGAATGAGCAGTTCTTC. Translating gives CASSLGTLGNEQFF. This rearrangement joins TRBV5-1 to TRBJ2-1; D tentatively fits TRBD1 or TRBD2 (5 bases each). The V end lost 2 bases, the J end lost 7 bases, and 13 bases lay between the germline ends. Germline V gene data show CDR1 as SGHRS and CDR2 as YFSETQ. This CDR3 is built from 14 residues.

The rearrangement joins TRBV4-3 to TRBJ2-1, with D unresolved. Trimming shortened V by 1 base and J by 0 bases, and 7 bases separated the two germline ends. CDR3 length: 15 amino acids. The germline CDR1 and CDR2 sequences are LGHNA and YSLEER. CDR3 bases: TGCGCCAGCAGCCAAGCGAAAAGCTCCTACAATGAGCAGTTCTTC. Protein product: CASSQAKSSYNEQFF.

This chain links TRBV28 with TRBJ1-5; D might be TRBD1 (5 bases). Per germline, CDR1 MDHEN and CDR2 SYDVKM. The CDR3 is made up of 14 amino acids. With 3 bases removed from V and 1 base from J, the gap between germline ends came to 7 bases. The CDR3: CASSFGDSNQPQHF. Here the CDR3 DNA reads TGTGCCAGCAGTTTCGGGGACAGCAATCAGCCCCAGCATTTT.

The rearrangement uses TRBV6-4 and TRBJ2-6, with 8 nucleotides matching TRBD1. CDR1 and CDR2 (germline): MRHNA, SNTAGT. The J segment lost 2 bases and the V segment lost 7 bases, leaving 7 bases of the junction unmatched. The CDR3 length is 16 residues. The CDR3 DNA sequence: TGTGCCAGCATTGGTCAGGGGGCGCCTGGGGCCAACGTCCTGACTTTC. It codes for CASIGQGAPGANVLTF.

V usage is TRBV6-6 and J usage is TRBJ1-5; 8 bases line up with TRBD1. V lost 8 bases and J lost 0; bases outside the gene matches: 6. The CDR3 sequence is 15 residues long. Germline V gives CDR1 MNHNY, CDR2 SVGAGI (reference sequence). The CDR3 DNA reads as TGTGCCAGCGGGCAGGGGGCGCATAGCAATCAGCCCCAGCATTTT. Its translation is CASGQGAHSNQPQHF.

This chain links TRBV2 with TRBJ1-2; weak D call: TRBD1 (6 bases). Trimming pared 6 bases from V and 3 bases from J, leaving 8 bases between. The CDR3 has 12 amino acids. CDR1 is SNHLY and CDR2 is FYNNEI in the germline V gene. CDR3 DNA sequence: TGTGCCAGCAGACAGGGCGACTATGGCTACACCTTC. Protein: CASRQGDYGYTF.

The chain combines TRBV21-1 with TRBJ2-4; the D call in the table, TRBD1, was not verified against the DNA. TRBV21-1 corresponds to a pseudogene. This CDR3 is built from 14 residues. The CDR3 DNA reads as TGTGCCAGCAGCGACACAGACAGGGACAACATTCAGTACTTC. It yields the protein CASSDTDRDNIQYF.

The V call is TRBV25-1, the J call TRBJ1-2, with D possibly TRBD1 on 6 matching bases. The CDR3 is made up of 13 amino acids. Germline CDR1 reads MGHDK; CDR2 reads SYGVNS. Deletions cut 3 bases from V and 8 bases from J, with 13 bases between. As DNA, the CDR3 is TGTGCCAGCAGTGAGGGGGGCTCCTCGGGCTACACCTTC. Translated: CASSEGGSSGYTF.

This clone has a handful of counts. The chain combines TRBV4-1 with TRBJ2-7, with D tentatively TRBD1 (6 bases). The CDR3 is made up of 14 amino acids. Trimming removed 1 base from V and 2 bases from J, with 9 bases in between. Germline loops: CDR1 MGHRA, CDR2 YSYEKL. The CDR3 sequence is CASSQVYRAYEQYF. CDR3 sequence (DNA): TGCGCCAGCAGCCAAGTTTACAGGGCCTACGAGCAGTACTTC.

The chain uses TRBV19 and TRBJ1-5, with D tentatively TRBD1 (5 bases). The length of the CDR3 is 15 residues. V lost 0 bases and J 6 bases, leaving 12 bases between the germline ends. CDR1 is LNHDA and CDR2 is SQIVND in the germline V gene (reference sequence). The CDR3 DNA reads TGTGCCAGTAGTATAGATGGGGGTTGGGGTCAGCCCCAGCATTTT. It yields the protein CASSIDGGWGQPQHF.

The chain carries TRBV19 and TRBJ2-6; D possibly corresponds to TRBD1 (6 bases). V was pared by 4 bases and J by 4 bases, with 14 bases between. Germline V CDR1 and CDR2: LNHDA, SQIVND (reference sequence). CDR3 length equals 16 residues. The DNA of the CDR3 is TGTGCCAGTAGTAACGCCGCAGGGGTGGGGGCCAACGTCCTGACTTTC. Its protein is CASSNAAGVGANVLTF.

The rearrangement links TRBV5-6 to TRBJ1-1; perhaps TRBD1 as D (6 bases). This CDR3 contains 17 residues. The germline V and J ends were trimmed by 1 base and 1 base, with 17 bases remaining between them. Per the germline V gene, CDR1 is SGHDT and CDR2 is YYEEEE. The CDR3 loop is CASSLRGAYFRNTEAFF. As DNA, the CDR3 is TGTGCCAGCAGCTTGAGGGGGGCGTACTTTAGGAACACTGAAGCTTTCTTT.

The chain employs TRBV4-1 and TRBJ2-3, with 10 bases identical to TRBD1. CDR1 is MGHRA and CDR2 is YSYEKL in the germline V gene. The V segment lost 1 base and the J segment 7 bases; nucleotides outside the gene matches: 2. There are 14 residues in the CDR3. DNA of the CDR3: TGCGCCAGCAGCCAAGGGGGACAGGGGAATACGCAGTATTTT. Translation: CASSQGGQGNTQYF.

This clone was detected only a few times. CDR3 protein: CASSQDAAMSTIYF. As DNA, the CDR3 is TGTGCCAGCAGCCAAGACGCCGCGATGAGCACCATATATTTT. The chain links TRBV4-2 to TRBJ1-3; D call uncertain. CDR3 length: 14 amino acids. CDR1 LGHNA and CDR2 YNFKEQ come from the germline V gene. The V end was cut by 0 bases, the J end by 9 bases, with 12 bases between.

This clone was counted a single time. V and J are TRBV19 and TRBJ2-3; 11 bases agree with TRBD1. The germline V gene encodes CDR1 LNHDA and CDR2 SQIVND (reference sequence). The CDR3 consists of 21 residues. V gave up 6 bases and J gave up 0 bases; unmatched junction bases: 20. The DNA for the CDR3 is TGTGCCAGTAGCCCTGACCCGGACAGGGGGCGCGTAGCGGCTAGCACAGATACGCAGTATTTT. Translation gives CASSPDPDRGRVAASTDTQYF.

This clone was recorded only once. V and J are TRBV10-3 and TRBJ2-7, with TRBD1 matching 8 bases. From germline, CDR1 is ENHRY and CDR2 SYGVKD. The CDR3 sequence is 14 residues long. The J segment lost 0 bases and the V segment lost 7 bases, leaving 5 bases of the junction unmatched. CDR3 amino acids: CAITGTGLSYEQYF. For the CDR3, the DNA is TGTGCCATCACCGGGACAGGTCTCTCCTACGAGCAGTACTTC.